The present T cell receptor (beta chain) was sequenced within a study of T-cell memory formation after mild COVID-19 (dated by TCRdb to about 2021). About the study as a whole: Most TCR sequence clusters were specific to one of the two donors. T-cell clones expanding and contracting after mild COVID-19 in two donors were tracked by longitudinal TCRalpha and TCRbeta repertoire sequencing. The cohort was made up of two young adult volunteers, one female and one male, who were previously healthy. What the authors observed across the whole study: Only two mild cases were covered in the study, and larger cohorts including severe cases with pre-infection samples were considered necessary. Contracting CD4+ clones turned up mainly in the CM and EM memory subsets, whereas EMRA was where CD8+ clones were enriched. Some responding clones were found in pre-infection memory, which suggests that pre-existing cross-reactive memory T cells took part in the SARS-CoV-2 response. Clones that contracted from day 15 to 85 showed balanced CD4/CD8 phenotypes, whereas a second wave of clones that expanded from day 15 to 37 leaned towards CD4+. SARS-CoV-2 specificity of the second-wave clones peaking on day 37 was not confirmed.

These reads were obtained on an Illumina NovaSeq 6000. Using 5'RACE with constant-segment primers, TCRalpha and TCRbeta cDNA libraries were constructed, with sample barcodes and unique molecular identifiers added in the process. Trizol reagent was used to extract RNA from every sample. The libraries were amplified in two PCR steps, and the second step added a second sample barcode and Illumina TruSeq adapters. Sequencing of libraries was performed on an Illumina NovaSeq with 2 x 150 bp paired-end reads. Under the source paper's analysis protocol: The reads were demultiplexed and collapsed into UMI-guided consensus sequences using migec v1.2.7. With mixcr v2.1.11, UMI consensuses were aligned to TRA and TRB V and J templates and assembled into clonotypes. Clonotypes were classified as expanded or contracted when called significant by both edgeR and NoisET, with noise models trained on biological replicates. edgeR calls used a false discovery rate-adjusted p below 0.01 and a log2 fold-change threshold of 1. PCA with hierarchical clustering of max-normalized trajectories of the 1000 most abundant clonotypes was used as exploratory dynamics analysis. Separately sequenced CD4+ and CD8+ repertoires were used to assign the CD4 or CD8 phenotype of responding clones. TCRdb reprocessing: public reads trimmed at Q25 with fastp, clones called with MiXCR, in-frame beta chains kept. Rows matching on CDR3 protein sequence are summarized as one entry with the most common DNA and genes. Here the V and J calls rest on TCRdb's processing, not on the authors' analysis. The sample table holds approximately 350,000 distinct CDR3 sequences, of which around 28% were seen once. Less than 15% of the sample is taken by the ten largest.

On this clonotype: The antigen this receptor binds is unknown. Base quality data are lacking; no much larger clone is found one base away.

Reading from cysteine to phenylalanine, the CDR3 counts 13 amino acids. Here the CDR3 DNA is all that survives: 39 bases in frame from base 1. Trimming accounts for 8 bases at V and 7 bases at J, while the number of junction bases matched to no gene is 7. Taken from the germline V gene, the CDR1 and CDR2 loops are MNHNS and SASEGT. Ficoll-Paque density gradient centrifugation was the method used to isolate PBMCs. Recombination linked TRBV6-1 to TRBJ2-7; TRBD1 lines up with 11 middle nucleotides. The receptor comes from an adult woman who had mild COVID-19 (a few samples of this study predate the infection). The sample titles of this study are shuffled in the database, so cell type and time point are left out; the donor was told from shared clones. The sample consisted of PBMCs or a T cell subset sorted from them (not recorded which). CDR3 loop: CASARDRGVEQYF. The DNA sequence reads TGTGCCAGCGCTAGGGACAGGGGGGTAGAGCAGTACTTC.